This T cell receptor beta chain was recovered during a study of blood T cell repertoires in COVID-19. Whole-study context: Acute and convalescent COVID-19 specimens originated in the United States, Italy and Spain. The cDNA or gDNA used as material had been derived from T cells, B-cell-depleted T cells, or PBMCs.

Trimming took 9 bases from V and 2 from J; bases not matched to a gene: 4. Germline lookup yields CDR1 SNHLY and CDR2 FYNNEI. The CDR3 is 13 amino acids. Under the authors' procedure: For nucleated cells, counts were estimated from reference gene primer amplification. Assay used: immunoSEQ multiplex PCR; TCRdb lists only in-frame clones, some missing. D and trimming were read from the DNA, whereas the V and J calls and clone size are those reported in that table. The table has about 160,000 clones, roughly four fifths seen once. This sequence originates from a woman aged 80 or older with acute or convalescent COVID-19. The sample comprised peripheral blood. This chain connects TRBV2 to TRBJ2-3, with 8 nucleotides matching TRBD1. The DNA for the CDR3 is TGTGCCAGACAGGGGGATTACACAGATACGCAGTATTTT. It is translated as CARQGDYTDTQYF.